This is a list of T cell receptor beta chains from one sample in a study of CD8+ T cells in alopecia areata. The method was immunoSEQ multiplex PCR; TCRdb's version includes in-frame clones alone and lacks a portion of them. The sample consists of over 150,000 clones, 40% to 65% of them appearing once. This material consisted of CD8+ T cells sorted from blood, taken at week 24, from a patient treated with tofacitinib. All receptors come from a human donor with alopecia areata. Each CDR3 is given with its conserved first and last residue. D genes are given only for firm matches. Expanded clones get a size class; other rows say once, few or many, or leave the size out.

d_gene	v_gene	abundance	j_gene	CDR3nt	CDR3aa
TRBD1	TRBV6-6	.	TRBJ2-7	TGTGCCAGCAGGGCCGACAGGGGGCTCAACGAGCAGTACTTC	CASRADRGLNEQYF
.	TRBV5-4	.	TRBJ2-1	TGTGCCAGCACCGTCGGGTCCTACAATGAGCAGTTCTTC	CASTVGSYNEQFF
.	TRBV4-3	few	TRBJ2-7	TGCGCCAGCAGCCAAGATAAAGTTCCGGGCTACGAGCAGTACTTC	CASSQDKVPGYEQYF
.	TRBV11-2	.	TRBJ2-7	TGTGCCAGCAGCTTAATAACCCCCGACATGGGGTACGAGCAGTACTTC	CASSLITPDMGYEQYF
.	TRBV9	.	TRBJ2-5	TGTGCCAGCAGCGTAGTGGACCAAGAGACCCAGTACTTC	CASSVVDQETQYF
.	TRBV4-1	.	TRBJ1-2	TGCGCCAGCAGCACCCAAGACAGGACCCCTTATGGCTACACCTTC	CASSTQDRTPYGYTF
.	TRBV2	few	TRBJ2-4	TGTGCCAGCAGTGAAGGGGTGGGGGATGACATTCAGTACTTC	CASSEGVGDDIQYF
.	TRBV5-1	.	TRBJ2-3	TGCGCCAGCCGACTGACACAACTAGCAGACACGCAGTATTTT	CASRLTQLADTQYF
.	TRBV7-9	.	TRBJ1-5	TGTGCCAGCAGCTTTACGGGGGGCGATAGCAATCAGCCCCAGCATTTT	CASSFTGGDSNQPQHF
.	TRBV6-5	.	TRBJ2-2	TGTGCCAGCAGTTGGGGGTTGGAGGGGAAGTCCGGGGAGCTGTTTTTT	CASSWGLEGKSGELFF
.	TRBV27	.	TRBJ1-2	TGTGCCAGCAGTTTATCGGCAGGGAGTATGAGTGGCTACACCTTC	CASSLSAGSMSGYTF
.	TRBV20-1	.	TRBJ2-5	TGCAGTGCTAGCGTGGGCGAGACCCAGTACTTC	CSASVGETQYF
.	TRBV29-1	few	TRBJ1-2	TGCAGCGTTGAAGGTGCCCAGGGTAGAGCTGGCTACACCTTC	CSVEGAQGRAGYTF
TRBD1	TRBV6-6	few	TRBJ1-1	TGTGCCAGTAGGGACAGGGGGCTTTGGAACACTGAAGCTTTCTTT	CASRDRGLWNTEAFF
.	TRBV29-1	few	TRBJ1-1	TGCAGCGTATGGGTCACTGAAGCTTTCTTT	CSVWVTEAFF
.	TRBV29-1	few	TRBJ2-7	TGCAGCGTGGGGGGAGGCAGGGGCTACGAGCAGTACTTC	CSVGGGRGYEQYF
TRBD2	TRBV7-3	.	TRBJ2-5	TGTGCCAGCAGCCATAGCGGGGGGTCTCGGGAGACCCAGTACTTC	CASSHSGGSRETQYF
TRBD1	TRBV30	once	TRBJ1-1	TGTGCCTGGAGTCTCACAGGGGACGGTAGCACTGAAGCTTTCTTT	CAWSLTGDGSTEAFF
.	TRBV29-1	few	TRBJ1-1	TGCAGCGTTGAACCCGGCTTCGACACTGAAGCTTTCTTT	CSVEPGFDTEAFF
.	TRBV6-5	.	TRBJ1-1	TGTGCCAGCAGTTACTCGAGGGGGAACACTGAAGCTTTCTTT	CASSYSRGNTEAFF
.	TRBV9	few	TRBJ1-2	TGTGCCAGCAGCGGATCCAGTAACTATGGCTACACCTTC	CASSGSSNYGYTF
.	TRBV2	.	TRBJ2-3	TGTGCCAGCGAGGAGGACGGTGGAGTTAGCACAGATACGCAGTATTTT	CASEEDGGVSTDTQYF
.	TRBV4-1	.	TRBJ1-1	TGCGCCAGCAGCCTGGGACCCGCTGAAGAAGCTTTCTTT	CASSLGPAEEAFF
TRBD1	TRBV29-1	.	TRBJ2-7	TGCAGCGTCCCCAAACAGGGGGCGTTGTACGAGCAGTACTTC	CSVPKQGALYEQYF
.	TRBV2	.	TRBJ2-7	TGTGCCAGCAGTGACGCAGGGTATTCCCACGAGCAGTACTTC	CASSDAGYSHEQYF
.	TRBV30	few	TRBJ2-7	TGTGCCTGGAGTGTCGGCGGTCCCTACGAGCAGTACTTC	CAWSVGGPYEQYF
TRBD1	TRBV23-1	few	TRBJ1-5	TGCGCCAGCAGTCAATCCCGCGACAGGGGCTCGACTCGTAATCAGCCCCAGCATTTT	CASSQSRDRGSTRNQPQHF
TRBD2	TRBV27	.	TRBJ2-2	TGTGCCAGCGGGAGGGAGGCGAACACCGGGGAGCTGTTTTTT	CASGREANTGELFF
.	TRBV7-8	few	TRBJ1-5	TGTGCCAGCAGCTTGATCGGGACGGGTCATCAGCCCCAGCATTTT	CASSLIGTGHQPQHF
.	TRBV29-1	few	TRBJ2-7	TGCAGCGTTGAAGGCAGGACCTACGAGCAGTACTTC	CSVEGRTYEQYF
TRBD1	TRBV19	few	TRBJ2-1	TGTGCCAGTAGTGTGGGACAGGGAGGTGAGCAGTTCTTC	CASSVGQGGEQFF
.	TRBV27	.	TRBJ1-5	TGTGCCAGCAGTTTGTTCTTAGGTGGCAATCAGCCCCAGCATTTT	CASSLFLGGNQPQHF
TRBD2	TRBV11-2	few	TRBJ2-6	TGTGCCAGCAGCTTAATCACGGGGGGACTCTCTGGGGCCAACGTCCTGACTTTC	CASSLITGGLSGANVLTF
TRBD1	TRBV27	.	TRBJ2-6	TGTGCCAGCAGTCCCGAGGTACAGGGGTCCCCAGGGGCCAACGTCCTGACTTTC	CASSPEVQGSPGANVLTF
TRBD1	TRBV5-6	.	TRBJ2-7	TGTGCCAGCAGCTCCAAGGACAGGTACGAGCAGTACTTC	CASSSKDRYEQYF
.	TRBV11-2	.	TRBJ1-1	TGTGCCAGCAGCTTAGATCCAGGGACTGAAGCTTTCTTT	CASSLDPGTEAFF
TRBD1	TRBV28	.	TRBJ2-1	TGTGCCAGCATGCGACAGGGGAGGAATGAGCAGTTCTTC	CASMRQGRNEQFF
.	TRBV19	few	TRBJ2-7	TGTGCCAGTAGTACCGGGACCCTCTACGAGCAGTACTTC	CASSTGTLYEQYF
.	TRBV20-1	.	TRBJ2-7	TGCAGTGCTAGAGAGGGTGCCGAGCAGTACTTC	CSAREGAEQYF
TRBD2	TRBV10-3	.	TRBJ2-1	TGTGCCTCTGGGGGAAGCGGGGGTCAGCATGAGCAGTTCTTC	CASGGSGGQHEQFF
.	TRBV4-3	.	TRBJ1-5	TGCGCCAGCAGCCAAGAACCCGGCCAGCCCCAGCATTTT	CASSQEPGQPQHF
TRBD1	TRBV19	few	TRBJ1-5	TGTGCCAGTAGTCCACAGGGGGCGAGTCAGCCCCAGCATTTT	CASSPQGASQPQHF
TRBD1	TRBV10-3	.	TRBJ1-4	TGTGCCATCAGTGAGTCGGACAGGCAGGCTCGAGAAAAACTGTTTTTT	CAISESDRQAREKLFF